This paragraph reports one T cell receptor (beta chain). Its antigen is still unknown. No clone much larger than this one lies a single base away; base qualities are absent. On the immunoSEQ human TCRbeta survey platform, TCRbeta CDR3 regions were amplified and barcoded with a two-step multiplex PCR. Libraries were sequenced on Illumina instruments, and IgH from the same samples was sequenced in parallel. The paper's data handling went like this. Raw reads were filtered against IMGT V, D, J definitions and binned by a nearest-neighbor algorithm to remove PCR and sequencing errors. A clone was defined as an identical nucleotide sequence, and differential abundance between tissues was tested with a Fisher exact test for each clone using a pFDR threshold of p<0.01. Clones whose frequencies were too low for statistical inference were excluded by a minimum inclusion filter of 10 in either sample. The immunoSEQ Analyzer was used for pairwise clonal comparisons, and IMGT tools were used to assess gene family usage. Entries here come from immuneACCESS through TCRdb and include only in-frame sequences with V and J called. Some clones fail to appear in such tables; in the studies checked, an unresolved V gene covers under half of the shortfall, and the cause of the remainder is unknown. V and J calls and clone size come straight from that table; D and trimming were deduced from the DNA. This sample gives about 95,000 clones in total; around 72% of them show up just once. Roughly 2% of the sample is held by the ten biggest clonotypes.

The data derive from a study of fetal regulatory T cell absence and autoimmunity (dated by TCRdb to about 2017). Background for the entire study: Exocrine pancreas autoimmunity was seen in the IPEX patients without clinical diabetes. Study-wide conclusions, independent of this receptor: The oligoclonal enrichment was taken as support for antigen-driven autoimmunity in the pancreas before birth in IPEX syndrome. Significant oligoclonal enrichment of the TCR compartment was observed in pancreas versus cord blood, with some top clones enriched more than 80-fold. TRB gene family usage was broadly similar between cord blood and pancreas, resembling published neonatal and adult repertoires.

Germline trimming: 0 bases from V, 3 bases from J; junction bases outside gene matches: 9. For CDR1 and CDR2, the germline V gene lists SGHDN and FVKESK. Taken from cysteine to phenylalanine, the CDR3 has 17 residues. Only the CDR3 portion is preserved as DNA: 51 bases, with reading frame beginning at the first base. For repertoire sequencing, genomic DNA was processed from frozen pancreas tissue. The DNeasy Blood and Tissue Kit was used to extract roughly 2-3.4 ug of genomic DNA from umbilical cord blood or frozen pancreas. The sequenced material came from pancreas tissue. This TCR derives from a male donor with IPEX syndrome. The sequence links TRBV14 to TRBJ1-1, with TRBD1 matching 8 junction bases. The DNA is as follows: TGTGCCAGCAGCCAAGATACCTCTCACAGGGGGGACACTGAAGCTTTCTTT. The encoded protein is CASSQDTSHRGDTEAFF.